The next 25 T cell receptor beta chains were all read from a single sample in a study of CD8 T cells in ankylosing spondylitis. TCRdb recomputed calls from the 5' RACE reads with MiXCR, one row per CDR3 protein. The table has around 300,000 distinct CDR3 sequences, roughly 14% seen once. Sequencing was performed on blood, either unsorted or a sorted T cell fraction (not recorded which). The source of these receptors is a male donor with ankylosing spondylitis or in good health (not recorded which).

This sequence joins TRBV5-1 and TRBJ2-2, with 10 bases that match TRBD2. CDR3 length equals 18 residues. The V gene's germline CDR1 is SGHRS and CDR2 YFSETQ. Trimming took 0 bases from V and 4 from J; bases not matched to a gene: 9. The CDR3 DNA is TGCGCCAGCAGCTTGGGCCCCGGACTAGCGGATATCACCGGGGAGCTGTTTTTT. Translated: CASSLGPGLADITGELFF. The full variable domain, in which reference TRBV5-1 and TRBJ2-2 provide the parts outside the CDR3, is KAGVTQTPRYLIKTRGQQVTLSCSPISGHRSVSWYQQTPGQGLQFLFEYFSETQRNKGNFPGRFSGRQFSNSRSEMNVSTLELGDSALYLCASSLGPGLADITGELFFGEGSRLTVL.

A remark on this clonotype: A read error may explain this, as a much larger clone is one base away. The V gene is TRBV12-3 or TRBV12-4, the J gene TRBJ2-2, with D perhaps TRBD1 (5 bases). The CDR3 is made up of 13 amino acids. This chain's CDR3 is CASSPTTGKELYF. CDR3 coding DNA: TGTGCCAGCAGTCCAACAACAGGAAAGGAGCTGTATTTT.

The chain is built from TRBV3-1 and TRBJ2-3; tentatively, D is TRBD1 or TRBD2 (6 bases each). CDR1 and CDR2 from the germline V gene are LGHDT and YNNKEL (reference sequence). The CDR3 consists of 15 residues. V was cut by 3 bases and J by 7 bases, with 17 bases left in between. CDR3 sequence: CASSQRGASTHTQYF. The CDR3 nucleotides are TGTGCCAGCAGCCAGAGGGGGGCGAGCACTCATACGCAGTATTTT.

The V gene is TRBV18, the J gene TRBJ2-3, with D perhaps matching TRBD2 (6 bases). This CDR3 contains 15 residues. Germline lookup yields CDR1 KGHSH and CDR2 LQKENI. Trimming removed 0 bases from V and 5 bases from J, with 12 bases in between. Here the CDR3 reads CASSPPASVGDTQYF. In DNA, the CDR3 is TGTGCCAGCTCACCACCGGCTAGCGTCGGAGATACGCAGTATTTT.

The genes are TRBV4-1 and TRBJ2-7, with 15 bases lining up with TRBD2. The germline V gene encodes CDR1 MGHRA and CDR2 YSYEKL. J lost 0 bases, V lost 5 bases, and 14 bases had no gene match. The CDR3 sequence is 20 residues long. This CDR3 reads CASSSGGTSGGPLSSYEQYF. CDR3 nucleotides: TGCGCCAGCAGCTCGGGAGGGACTAGCGGGGGGCCATTATCCTCCTACGAGCAGTACTTC.

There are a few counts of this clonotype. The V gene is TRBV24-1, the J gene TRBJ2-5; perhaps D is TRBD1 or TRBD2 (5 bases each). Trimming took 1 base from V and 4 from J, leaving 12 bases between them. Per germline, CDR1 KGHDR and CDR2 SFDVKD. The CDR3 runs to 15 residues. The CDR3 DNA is TGTGCCACCAGTGATTTACCCGGGGACGGAGAGACCCAGTACTTC. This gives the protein CATSDLPGDGETQYF.

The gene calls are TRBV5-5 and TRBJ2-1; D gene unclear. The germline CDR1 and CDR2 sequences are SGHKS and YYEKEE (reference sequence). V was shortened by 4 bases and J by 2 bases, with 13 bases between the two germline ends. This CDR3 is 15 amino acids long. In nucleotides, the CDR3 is TGTGCCAGCAGCCACTTAACGGAGCCCTACAATGAGCAGTTCTTC. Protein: CASSHLTEPYNEQFF.

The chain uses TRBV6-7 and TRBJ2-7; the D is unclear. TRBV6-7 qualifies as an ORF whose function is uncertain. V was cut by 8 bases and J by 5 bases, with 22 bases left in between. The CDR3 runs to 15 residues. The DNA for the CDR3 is TGTGCCAGCGAAGGAATTTTTCGGTTTTCAGACGAGCAGTACTTC. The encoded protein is CASEGIFRFSDEQYF.

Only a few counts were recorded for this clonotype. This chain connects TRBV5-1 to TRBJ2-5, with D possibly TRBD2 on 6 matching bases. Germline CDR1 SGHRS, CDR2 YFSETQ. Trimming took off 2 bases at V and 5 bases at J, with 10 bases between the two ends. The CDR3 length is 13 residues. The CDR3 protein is CASSFRETETQYF. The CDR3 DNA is TGCGCCAGCAGCTTTCGGGAGACCGAGACCCAGTACTTC.

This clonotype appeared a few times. In DNA, the CDR3 is TGTGCCAGCAGTTTATCCTGGCAAGAGACCCAGTACTTC. Its protein is CASSLSWQETQYF. The chain employs TRBV12-3 or TRBV12-4 and TRBJ2-5; no definite D call. Trimming removed 2 bases from V and 2 bases from J, with 6 bases in between. The CDR3 spans 13 residues.

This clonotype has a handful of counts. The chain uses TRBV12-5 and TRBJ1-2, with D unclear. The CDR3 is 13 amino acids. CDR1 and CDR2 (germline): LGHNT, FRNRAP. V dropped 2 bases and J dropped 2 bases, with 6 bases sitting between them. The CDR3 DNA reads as TGTGCTAGTGGTTTGCGCGAAAACTATGGCTACACCTTC. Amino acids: CASGLRENYGYTF.

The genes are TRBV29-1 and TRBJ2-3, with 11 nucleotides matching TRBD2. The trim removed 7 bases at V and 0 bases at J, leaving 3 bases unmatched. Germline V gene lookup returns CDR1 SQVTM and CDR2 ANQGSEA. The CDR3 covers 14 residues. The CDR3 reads CSGLAGGSTDTQYF. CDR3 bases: TGCAGCGGATTAGCGGGGGGGAGCACAGATACGCAGTATTTT.

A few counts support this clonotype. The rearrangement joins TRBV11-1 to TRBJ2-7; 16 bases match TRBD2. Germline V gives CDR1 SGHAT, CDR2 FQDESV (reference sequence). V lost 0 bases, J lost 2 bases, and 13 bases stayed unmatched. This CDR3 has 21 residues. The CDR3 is CASSLAGTGTSGRGLPYEQYF. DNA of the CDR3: TGTGCCAGCAGCTTAGCTGGTACCGGGACTAGCGGGAGGGGACTACCCTACGAGCAGTACTTC.

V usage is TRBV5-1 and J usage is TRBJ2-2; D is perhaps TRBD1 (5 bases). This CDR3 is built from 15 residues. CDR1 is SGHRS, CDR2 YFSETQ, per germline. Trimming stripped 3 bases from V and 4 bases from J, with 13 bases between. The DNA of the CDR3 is TGCGCCAGCAGCTCCCAATTCAGGGCCACCGGGGAGCTGTTTTTT. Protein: CASSSQFRATGELFF.

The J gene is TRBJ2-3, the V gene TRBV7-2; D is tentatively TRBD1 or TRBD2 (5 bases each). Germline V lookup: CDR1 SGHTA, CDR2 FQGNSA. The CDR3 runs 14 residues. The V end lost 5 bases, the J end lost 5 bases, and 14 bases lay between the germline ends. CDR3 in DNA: TGTGCCAGCAGCCCCCGGGGAAGGGGAGATACGCAGTATTTT. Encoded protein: CASSPRGRGDTQYF.

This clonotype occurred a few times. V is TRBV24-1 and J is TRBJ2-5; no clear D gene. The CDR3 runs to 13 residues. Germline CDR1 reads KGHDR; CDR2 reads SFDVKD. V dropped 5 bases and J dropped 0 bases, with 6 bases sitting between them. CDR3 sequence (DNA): TGTGCCACCAGTGGGTCAGACCAAGAGACCCAGTACTTC. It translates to CATSGSDQETQYF.

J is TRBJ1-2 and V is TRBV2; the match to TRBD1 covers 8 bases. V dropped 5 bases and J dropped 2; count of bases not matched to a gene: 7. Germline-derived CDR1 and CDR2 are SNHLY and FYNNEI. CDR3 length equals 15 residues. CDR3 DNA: TGTGCCAGCAGTTCCGGACAGGGCAAGAACTATGGCTACACCTTC. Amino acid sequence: CASSSGQGKNYGYTF.

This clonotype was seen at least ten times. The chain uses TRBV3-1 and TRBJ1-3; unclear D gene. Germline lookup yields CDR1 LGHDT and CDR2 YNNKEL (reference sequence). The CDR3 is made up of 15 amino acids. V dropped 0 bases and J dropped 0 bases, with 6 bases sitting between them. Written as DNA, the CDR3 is TGTGCCAGCAGCCAAGATTCGAGCTCTGGAAACACCATATATTTT. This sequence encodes CASSQDSSSGNTIYF.

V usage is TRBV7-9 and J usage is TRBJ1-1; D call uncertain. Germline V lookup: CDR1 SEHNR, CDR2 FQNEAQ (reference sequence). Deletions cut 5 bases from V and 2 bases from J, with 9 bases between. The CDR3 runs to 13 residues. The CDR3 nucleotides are TGTGCCAGCAGCCAACAGACAAACACTGAAGCTTTCTTT. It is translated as CASSQQTNTEAFF.

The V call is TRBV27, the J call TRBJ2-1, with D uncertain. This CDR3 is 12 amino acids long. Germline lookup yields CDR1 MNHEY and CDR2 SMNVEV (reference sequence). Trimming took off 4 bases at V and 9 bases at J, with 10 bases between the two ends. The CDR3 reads CASSSPVGEQFF. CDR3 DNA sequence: TGTGCCAGCAGTTCCCCAGTTGGTGAGCAGTTCTTC.

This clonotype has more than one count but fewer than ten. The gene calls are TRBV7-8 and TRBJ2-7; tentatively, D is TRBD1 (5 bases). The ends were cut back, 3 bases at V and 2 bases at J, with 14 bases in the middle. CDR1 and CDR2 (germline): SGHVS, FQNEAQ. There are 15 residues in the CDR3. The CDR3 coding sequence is TGTGCCAGCAGCTTTGGGGCCACAACCCCCTACGAGCAGTACTTC. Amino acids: CASSFGATTPYEQYF.

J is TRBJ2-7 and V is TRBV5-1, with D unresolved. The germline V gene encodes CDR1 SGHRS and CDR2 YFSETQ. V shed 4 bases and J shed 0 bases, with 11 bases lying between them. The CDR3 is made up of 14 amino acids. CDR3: CASSVDTPSYEQYF. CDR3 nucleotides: TGCGCCAGCAGCGTTGACACGCCCTCCTACGAGCAGTACTTC.

For the CDR3, the DNA is TGTGCCAGTACCATTAAAACCGGGACTAGCGTTAGTGAGCAGTTCTTC. It specifies CASTIKTGTSVSEQFF. The chain couples TRBV19 to TRBJ2-1; 10 positions agree with TRBD2. Germline CDR1 is LNHDA and CDR2 is SQIVND (reference sequence). The CDR3 sequence is 16 residues long. V shed 7 bases and J 9 bases; nucleotides not matched to a gene: 15. Based on the CDR3 plus reference TRBV19 and TRBJ2-1, the full variable domain is DGGITQSPKYLFRKEGQNVTLSCEQNLNHDAMYWYRQDPGQGLRLIYYSQIVNDFQKGDIAEGYSVSREKKESFPLTVTSAQKNPTAFYLCASTIKTGTSVSEQFFGPGTRLTVL.

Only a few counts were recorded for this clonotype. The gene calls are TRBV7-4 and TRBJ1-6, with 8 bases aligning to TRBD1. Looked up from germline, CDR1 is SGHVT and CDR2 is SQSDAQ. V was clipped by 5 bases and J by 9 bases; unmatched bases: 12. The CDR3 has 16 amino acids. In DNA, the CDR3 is TGTGCCAGCAGCGAGGACAGGGACCCACCGCCTTCACCCCTCCACTTT. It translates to CASSEDRDPPPSPLHF.

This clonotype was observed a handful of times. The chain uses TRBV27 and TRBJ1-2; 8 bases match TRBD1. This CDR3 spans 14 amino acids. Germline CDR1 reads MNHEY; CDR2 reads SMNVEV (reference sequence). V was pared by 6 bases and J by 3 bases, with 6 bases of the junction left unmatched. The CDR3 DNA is TGTGCCAGCAGGCGACAGGGGACGGACTATGGCTACACCTTC. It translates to CASRRQGTDYGYTF.